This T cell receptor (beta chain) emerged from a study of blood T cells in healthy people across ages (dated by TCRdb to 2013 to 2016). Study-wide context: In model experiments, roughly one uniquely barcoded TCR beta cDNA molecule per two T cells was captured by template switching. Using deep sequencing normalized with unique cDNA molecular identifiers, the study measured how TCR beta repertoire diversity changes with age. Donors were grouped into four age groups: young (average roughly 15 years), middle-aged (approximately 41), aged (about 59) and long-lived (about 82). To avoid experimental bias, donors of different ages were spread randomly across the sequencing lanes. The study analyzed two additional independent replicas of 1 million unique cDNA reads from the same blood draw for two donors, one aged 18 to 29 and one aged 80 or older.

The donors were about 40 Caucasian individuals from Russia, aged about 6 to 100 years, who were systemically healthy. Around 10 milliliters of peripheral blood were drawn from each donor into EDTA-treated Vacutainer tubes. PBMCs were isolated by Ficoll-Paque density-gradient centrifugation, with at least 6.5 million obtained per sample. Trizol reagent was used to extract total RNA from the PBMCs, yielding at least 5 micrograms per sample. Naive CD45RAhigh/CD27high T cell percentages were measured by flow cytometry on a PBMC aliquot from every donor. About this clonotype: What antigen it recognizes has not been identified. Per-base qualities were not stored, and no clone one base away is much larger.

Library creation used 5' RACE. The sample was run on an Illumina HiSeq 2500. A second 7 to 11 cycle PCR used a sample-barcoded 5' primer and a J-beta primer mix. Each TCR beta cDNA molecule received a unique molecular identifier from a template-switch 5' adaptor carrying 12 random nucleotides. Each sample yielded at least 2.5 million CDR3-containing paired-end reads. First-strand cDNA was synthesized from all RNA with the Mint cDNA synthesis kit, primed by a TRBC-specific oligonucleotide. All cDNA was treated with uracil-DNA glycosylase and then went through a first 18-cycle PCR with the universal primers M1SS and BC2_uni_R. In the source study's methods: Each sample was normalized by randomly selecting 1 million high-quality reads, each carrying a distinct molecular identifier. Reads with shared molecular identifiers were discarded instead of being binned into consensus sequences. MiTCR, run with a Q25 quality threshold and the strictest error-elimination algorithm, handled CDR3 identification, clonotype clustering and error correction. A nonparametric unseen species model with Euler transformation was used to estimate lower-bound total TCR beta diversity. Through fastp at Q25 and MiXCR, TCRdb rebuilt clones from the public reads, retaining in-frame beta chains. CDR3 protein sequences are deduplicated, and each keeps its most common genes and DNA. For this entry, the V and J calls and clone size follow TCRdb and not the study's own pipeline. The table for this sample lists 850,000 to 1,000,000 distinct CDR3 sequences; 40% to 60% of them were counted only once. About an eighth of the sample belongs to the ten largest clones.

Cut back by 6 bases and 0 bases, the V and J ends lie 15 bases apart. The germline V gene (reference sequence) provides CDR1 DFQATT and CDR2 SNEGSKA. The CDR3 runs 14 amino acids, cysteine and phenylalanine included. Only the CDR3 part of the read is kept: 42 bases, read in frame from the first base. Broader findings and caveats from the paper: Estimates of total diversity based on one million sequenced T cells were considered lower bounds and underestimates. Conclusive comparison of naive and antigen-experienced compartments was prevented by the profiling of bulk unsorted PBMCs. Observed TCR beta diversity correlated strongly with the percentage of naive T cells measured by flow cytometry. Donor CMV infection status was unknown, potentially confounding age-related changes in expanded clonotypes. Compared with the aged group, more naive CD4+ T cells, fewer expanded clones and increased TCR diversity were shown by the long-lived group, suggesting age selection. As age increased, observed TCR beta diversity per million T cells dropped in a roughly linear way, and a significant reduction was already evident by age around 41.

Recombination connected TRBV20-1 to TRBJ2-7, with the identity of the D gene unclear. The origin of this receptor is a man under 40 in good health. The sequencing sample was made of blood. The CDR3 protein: CSAKVGAASYEQYF. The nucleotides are TGCAGTGCGAAGGTCGGCGCTGCCTCCTACGAGCAGTACTTC.